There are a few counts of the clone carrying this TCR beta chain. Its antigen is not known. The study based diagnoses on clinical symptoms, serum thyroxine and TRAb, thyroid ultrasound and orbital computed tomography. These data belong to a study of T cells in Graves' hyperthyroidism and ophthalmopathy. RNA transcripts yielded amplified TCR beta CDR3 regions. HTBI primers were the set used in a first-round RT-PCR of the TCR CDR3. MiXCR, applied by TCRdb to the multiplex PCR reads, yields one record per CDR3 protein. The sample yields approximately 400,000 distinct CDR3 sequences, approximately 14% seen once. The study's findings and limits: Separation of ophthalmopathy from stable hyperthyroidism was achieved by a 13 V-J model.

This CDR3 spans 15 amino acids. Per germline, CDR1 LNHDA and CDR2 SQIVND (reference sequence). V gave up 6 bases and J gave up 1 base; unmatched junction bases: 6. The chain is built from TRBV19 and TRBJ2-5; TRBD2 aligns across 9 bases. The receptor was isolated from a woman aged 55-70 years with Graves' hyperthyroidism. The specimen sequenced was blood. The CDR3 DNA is TGTGCCAGTAGGAAACTAGCGGGCGGCCAAGAGACCCAGTACTTC. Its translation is CASRKLAGGQETQYF.